The sequence of this T cell receptor beta chain was determined in a study of OX40 agonist ivuxolimab in advanced cancers. Method: immunoSEQ multiplex PCR; TCRdb's copy keeps in-frame clones and lacks some. The sample has approximately 100,000 clones; 90% are singletons. The CDR3 consists of 13 residues. Losses at the gene ends were 4 bases for V and 7 bases for J; bases not matched to a gene: 8. Germline V CDR1 and CDR2: SGDLS, YYNGEE. The sample was CD4+ or CD8+ T cells sorted from blood, taken in a trial of the OX40 agonist ivuxolimab. This TCR was sampled from an adult with an advanced solid tumor such as melanoma, head and neck, liver or kidney cancer. This chain links TRBV9 with TRBJ2-7, with 7 bases aligning to TRBD1. This chain's CDR3 is CASSPVTGVEQYF. The CDR3 DNA sequence: TGTGCCAGCAGCCCAGTTACAGGGGTTGAGCAGTACTTC.